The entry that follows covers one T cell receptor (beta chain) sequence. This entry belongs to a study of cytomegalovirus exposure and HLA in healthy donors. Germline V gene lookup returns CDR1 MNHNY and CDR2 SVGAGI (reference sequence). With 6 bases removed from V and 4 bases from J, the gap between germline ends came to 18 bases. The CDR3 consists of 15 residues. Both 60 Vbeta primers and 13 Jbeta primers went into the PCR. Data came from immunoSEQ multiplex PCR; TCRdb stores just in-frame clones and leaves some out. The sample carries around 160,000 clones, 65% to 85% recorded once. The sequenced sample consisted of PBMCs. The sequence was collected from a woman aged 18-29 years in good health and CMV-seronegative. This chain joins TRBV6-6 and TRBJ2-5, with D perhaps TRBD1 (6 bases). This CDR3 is CASSITGTKGETQYF. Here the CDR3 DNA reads TGTGCCAGCAGCATTACCGGGACAAAGGGAGAGACCCAGTACTTC.